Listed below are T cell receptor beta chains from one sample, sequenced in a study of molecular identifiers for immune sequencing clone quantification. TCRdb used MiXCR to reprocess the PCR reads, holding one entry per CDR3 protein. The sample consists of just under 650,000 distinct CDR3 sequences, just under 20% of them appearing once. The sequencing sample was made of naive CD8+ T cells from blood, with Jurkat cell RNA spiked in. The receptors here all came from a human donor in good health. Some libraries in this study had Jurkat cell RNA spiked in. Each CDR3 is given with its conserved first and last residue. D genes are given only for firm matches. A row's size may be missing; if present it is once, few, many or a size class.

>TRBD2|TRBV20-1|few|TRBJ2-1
CSATSGGGPDNEQFF
TGCAGTGCAACCAGCGGGGGAGGGCCGGACAATGAGCAGTTCTTC
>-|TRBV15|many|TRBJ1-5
CATGGGINQPQHF
TGTGCTACCGGTGGGGGTATCAATCAGCCCCAGCATTTT
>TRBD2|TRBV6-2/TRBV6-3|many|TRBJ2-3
CASSQISGSSDTQYF
TGTGCCAGCAGCCAAATTAGCGGGAGCTCAGATACGCAGTATTTT
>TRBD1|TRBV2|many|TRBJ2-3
CASSERPGGYTDTQYF
TGTGCCAGCAGTGAACGGCCAGGGGGATACACAGATACGCAGTATTTT
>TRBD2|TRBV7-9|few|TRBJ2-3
CASSSAPSGGAADTQYF
TGTGCCAGCAGCTCTGCCCCCAGCGGGGGGGCCGCAGATACGCAGTATTTT
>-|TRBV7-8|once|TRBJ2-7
CASSSITAQIYEQYF
TGTGCCAGCAGCTCAATAACAGCTCAGATCTACGAGCAGTACTTC
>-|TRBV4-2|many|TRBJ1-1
CASSQVQNTEAFF
TGTGCCAGCAGCCAAGTCCAGAACACTGAAGCTTTCTTT
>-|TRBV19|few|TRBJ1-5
CASSIGSRGLQPQHF
TGTGCCAGTAGTATAGGCAGCCGGGGTCTTCAGCCCCAGCATTTT
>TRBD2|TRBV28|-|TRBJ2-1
CASSLSSGSSYNEQLF
TGTGCCAGCAGCCTTTCTAGCGGCAGCTCCTACAATGAGCAGCTCTTC
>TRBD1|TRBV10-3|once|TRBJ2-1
CAISESSGTATYNEQFF
TGTGCCATCAGTGAGTCGTCCGGGACAGCAACCTACAATGAGCAGTTCTTC
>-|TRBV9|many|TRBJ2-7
CASSVERETSYEQYF
TGTGCCAGCAGCGTAGAACGGGAGACTAGCTACGAGCAGTACTTC
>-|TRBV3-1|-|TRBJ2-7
CASSQDGRSSYEQYF
TGTGCCAGCAGCCAAGACGGGCGGAGCTCCTACGAGCAGTACTTC
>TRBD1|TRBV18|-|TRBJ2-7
CASSPPGTGNHEQYF
TGTGCCAGCTCACCGCCCGGGACAGGGAACCACGAGCAGTACTTC
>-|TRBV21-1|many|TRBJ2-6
CASSKIGSGANVLTF
TGTGCCAGCAGCAAAATTGGCTCTGGGGCCAACGTCCTGACTTTC
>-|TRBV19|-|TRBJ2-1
CASSIPLGSYNEQFF
TGTGCCAGTAGTATCCCCCTCGGCTCCTACAATGAGCAGTTCTTC
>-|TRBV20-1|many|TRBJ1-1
CSARGLTEAFF
TGCAGTGCTAGAGGCCTCACTGAAGCTTTCTTT
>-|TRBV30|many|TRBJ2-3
CAWSVGPHPGGSTDTQYF
TGTGCCTGGAGTGTAGGCCCGCACCCAGGCGGGAGCACAGATACGCAGTATTTT
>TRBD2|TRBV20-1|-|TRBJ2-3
CSARRLAGSTDTRYF
TGCAGTGCTAGAAGGCTAGCGGGCAGCACAGATACGCGGTATTTT
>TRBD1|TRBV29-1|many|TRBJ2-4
CSVVDRVAKNIQYF
TGCAGCGTTGTGGACAGGGTTGCCAAAAACATTCAGTACTTC
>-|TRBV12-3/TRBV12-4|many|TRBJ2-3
CASSPGLPGADTQYF
TGTGCCAGCAGTCCGGGACTCCCCGGGGCAGATACGCAGTATTTT
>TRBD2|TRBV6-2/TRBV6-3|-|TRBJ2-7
CASSYSPGLGTYEQYF
TGTGCCAGCAGTTACTCGCCGGGACTAGGGACCTACGAGCAGTACTTC
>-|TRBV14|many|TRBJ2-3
CASSPGTRGATDTQYF
TGTGCCAGCAGCCCCGGGACACGCGGAGCCACAGATACGCAGTATTTT
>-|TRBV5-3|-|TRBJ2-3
CASNPRGFGTDTQYF
TGTGCCAGCAACCCCCGGGGCTTCGGCACAGATACGCAGTATTTT
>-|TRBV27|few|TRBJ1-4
CASSPGHIYEKLFF
TGTGCCAGCAGTCCGGGACACATTTATGAAAAACTGTTTTTT
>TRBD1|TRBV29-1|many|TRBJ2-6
CSVEDTGVGGANVLTF
TGCAGCGTTGAAGATACAGGGGTGGGGGGGGCCAACGTCCTGACTTTC
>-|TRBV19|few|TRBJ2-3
CASRGEADTQYF
TGTGCCAGTAGGGGGGAGGCGGATACGCAGTATTTT
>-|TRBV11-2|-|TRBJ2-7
CASSLDGCEQYF
TGTGCCAGCAGCCTGGACGGTTGCGAGCAGTACTTC
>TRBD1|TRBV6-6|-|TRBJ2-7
CASSYPRTGPSYEQYF
TGTGCCAGCAGTTACCCGCGGACAGGACCCTCCTACGAGCAGTACTTC
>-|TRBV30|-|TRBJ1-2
CAWSPDSHGYTF
TGTGCCTGGAGTCCGGACAGTCATGGCTACACCTTC
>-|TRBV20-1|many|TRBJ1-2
CSAKLTGLSYGYTF
TGCAGTGCTAAACTGACCGGCCTTAGCTATGGCTACACCTTC
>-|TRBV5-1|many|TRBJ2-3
CASSQPRASETDTQYF
TGCGCCAGCAGCCAACCCAGGGCTTCCGAAACAGATACGCAGTATTTT
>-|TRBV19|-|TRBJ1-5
CASTPGTRSNQPQHF
TGTGCCAGTACCCCCGGGACCCGAAGCAATCAGCCCCAGCATTTT
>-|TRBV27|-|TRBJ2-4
CASLLTGAKNIQYF
TGTGCCAGCCTGCTAACGGGAGCCAAAAACATTCAGTACTTC
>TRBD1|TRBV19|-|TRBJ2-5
CASSIAGTGMETQYF
TGTGCCAGTAGTATCGCCGGGACAGGTATGGAGACCCAGTACTTC
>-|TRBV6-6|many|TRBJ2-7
CASLHLTPGEQYF
TGTGCCAGCCTTCACCTGACCCCGGGAGAGCAGTACTTC
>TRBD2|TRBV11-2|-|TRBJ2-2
CASSPILGSETSGGNTGELFF
TGTGCCAGCAGCCCCATTCTGGGATCCGAGACTAGCGGGGGAAACACCGGGGAGCTGTTTTTT
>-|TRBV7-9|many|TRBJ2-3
CASSLVVAVIDTQYF
TGTGCCAGCAGCTTAGTGGTCGCCGTCATAGATACGCAGTATTTT
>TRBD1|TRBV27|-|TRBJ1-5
CASSLGGQVGGQPQHF
TGTGCCAGCAGTTTAGGAGGACAGGTGGGGGGGCAGCCCCAGCATTTT
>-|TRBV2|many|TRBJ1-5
CASSLGRDNQPQHF
TGTGCCAGCAGTCTGGGACGGGACAATCAGCCCCAGCATTTT
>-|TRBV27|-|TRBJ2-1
CASSSPGFEQFF
TGTGCCAGCAGTTCCCCGGGCTTTGAGCAGTTCTTC
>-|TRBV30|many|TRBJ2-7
CAWTAGIGDYEQYF
TGTGCCTGGACCGCCGGGATCGGAGACTACGAGCAGTACTTC
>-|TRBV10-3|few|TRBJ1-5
CAISEAGQPQHF
TGTGCCATCAGTGAAGCGGGCCAGCCCCAGCATTTT
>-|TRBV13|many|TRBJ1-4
CASSLKGVAPNEKLFF
TGTGCCAGCAGCTTAAAAGGGGTTGCGCCTAATGAAAAACTGTTTTTT
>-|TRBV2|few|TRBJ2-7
CASRRGAVDSYEQYF
TGTGCCAGCAGGAGGGGGGCGGTAGACTCCTACGAGCAGTACTTC
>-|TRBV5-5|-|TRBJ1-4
CASTTGVGWEKLFF
TGTGCCAGCACGACGGGGGTTGGATGGGAAAAACTGTTTTTT
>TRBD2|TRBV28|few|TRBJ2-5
CASSLWFEERREGRGETQYF
TGTGCCAGCAGTTTATGGTTCGAGGAGAGGCGGGAGGGCCGGGGAGAGACCCAGTACTTC